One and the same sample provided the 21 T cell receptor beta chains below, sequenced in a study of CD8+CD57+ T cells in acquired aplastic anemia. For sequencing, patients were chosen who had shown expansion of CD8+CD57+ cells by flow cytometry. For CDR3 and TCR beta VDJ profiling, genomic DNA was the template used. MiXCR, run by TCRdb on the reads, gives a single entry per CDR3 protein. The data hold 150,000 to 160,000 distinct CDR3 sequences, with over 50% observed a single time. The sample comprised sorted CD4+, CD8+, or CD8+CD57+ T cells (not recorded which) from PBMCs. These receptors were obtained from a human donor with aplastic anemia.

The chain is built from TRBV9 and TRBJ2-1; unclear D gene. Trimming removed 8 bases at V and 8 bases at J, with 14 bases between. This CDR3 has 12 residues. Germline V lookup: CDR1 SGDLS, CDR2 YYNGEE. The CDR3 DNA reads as TGTGCCAGTAGTATGAGTGGGCATGAGCAGTTCTTC. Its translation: CASSMSGHEQFF.

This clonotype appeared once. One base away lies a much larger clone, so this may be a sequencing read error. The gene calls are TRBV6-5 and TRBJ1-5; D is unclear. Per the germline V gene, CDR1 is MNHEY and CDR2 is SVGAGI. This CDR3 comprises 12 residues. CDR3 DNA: TGTGCCTGCAGTTACTCGGGCATGACCCAGCATTTT. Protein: CACSYSGMTQHF.

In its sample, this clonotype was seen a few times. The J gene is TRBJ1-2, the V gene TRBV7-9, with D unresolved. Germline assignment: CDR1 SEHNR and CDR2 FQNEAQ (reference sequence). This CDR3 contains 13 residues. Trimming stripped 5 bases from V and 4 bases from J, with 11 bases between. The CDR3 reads CASSVEDPYGYTF. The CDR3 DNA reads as TGTGCCAGCAGCGTAGAGGACCCCTATGGCTACACCTTC.

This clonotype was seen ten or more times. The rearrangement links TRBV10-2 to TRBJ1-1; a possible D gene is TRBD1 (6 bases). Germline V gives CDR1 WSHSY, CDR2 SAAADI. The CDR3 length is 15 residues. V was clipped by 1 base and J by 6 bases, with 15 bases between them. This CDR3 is CASSEWDTLDAEAFF. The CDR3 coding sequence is TGCGCCAGCAGTGAGTGGGACACCTTGGACGCTGAAGCTTTCTTT.

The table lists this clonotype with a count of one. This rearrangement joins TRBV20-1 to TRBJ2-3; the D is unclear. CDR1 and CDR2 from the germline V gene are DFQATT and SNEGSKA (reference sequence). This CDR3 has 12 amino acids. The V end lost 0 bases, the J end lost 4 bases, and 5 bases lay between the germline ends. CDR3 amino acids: CSARDRADTQYF. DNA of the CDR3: TGCAGTGCTAGAGATCGGGCAGATACGCAGTATTTT.

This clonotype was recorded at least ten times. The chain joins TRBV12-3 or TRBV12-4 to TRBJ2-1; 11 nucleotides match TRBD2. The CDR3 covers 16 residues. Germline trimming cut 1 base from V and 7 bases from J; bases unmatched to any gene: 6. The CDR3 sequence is CASSLVAGGPYNEQFF. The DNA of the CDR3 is TGTGCCAGCAGTTTAGTAGCGGGGGGGCCGTATAATGAGCAGTTCTTC.

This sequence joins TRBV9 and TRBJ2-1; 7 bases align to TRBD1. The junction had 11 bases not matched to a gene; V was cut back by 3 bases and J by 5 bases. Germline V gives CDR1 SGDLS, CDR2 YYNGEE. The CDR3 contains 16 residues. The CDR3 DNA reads TGTGCCAGCAGCGCCAAATCGACAGGGTGGAACAATGAGCAGTTCTTC. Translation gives CASSAKSTGWNNEQFF.

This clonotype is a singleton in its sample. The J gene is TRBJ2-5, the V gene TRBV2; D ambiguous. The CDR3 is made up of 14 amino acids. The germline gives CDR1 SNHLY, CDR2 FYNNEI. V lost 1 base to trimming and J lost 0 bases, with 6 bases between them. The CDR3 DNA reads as TGTGCCAGCAGTGAAGGGCAGTACCAAGAGACCCAGTACTTC. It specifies CASSEGQYQETQYF.

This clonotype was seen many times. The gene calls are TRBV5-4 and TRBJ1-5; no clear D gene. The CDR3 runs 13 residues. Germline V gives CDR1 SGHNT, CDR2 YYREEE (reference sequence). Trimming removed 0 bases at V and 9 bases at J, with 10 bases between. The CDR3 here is CASSLDTEVPQHF. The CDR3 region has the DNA TGTGCCAGCAGCTTGGACACGGAAGTGCCCCAGCATTTT.

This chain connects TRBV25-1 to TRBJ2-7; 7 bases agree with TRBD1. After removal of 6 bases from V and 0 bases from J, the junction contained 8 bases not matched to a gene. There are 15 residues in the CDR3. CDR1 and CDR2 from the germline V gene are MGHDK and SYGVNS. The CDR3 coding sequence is TGTGCCAGCAGCCCGGGGTCAGGGGGCTCCTACGAGCAGTACTTC. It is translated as CASSPGSGGSYEQYF.

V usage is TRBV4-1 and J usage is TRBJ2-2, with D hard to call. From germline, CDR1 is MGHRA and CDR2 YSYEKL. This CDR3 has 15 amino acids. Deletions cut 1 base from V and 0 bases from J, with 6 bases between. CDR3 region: CASSQGTANTGELFF. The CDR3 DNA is TGCGCCAGCAGCCAAGGGACCGCGAACACCGGGGAGCTGTTTTTT.

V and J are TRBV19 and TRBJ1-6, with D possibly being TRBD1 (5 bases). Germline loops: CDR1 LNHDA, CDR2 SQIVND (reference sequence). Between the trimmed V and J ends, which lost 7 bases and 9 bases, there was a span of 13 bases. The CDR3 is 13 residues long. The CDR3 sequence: CASTKGGGSPLHF. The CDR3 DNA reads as TGTGCCAGTACGAAGGGTGGGGGTTCACCCCTCCACTTT.

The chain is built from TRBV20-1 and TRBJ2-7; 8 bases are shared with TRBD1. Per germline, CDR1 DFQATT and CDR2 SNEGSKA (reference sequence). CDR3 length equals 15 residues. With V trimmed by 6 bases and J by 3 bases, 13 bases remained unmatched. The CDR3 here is CSASSEETGDYEQYF. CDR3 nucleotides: TGCAGTGCCAGCAGTGAGGAGACAGGGGACTACGAGCAGTACTTC.

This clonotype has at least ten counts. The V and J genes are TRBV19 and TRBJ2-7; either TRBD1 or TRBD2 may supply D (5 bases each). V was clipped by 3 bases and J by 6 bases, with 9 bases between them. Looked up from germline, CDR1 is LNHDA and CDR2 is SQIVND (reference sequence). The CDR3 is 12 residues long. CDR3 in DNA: TGTGCCAGTAGTATTGGGGGTCGCGAGCAGTACTTC. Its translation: CASSIGGREQYF.

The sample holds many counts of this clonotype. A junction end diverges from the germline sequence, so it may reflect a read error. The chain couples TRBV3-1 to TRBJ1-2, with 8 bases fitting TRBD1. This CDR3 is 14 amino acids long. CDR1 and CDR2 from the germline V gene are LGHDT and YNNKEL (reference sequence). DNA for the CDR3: TGTGCCAGCAGCCTTGACAGGGGAGGCTATAGCTACACCTTC. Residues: CASSLDRGGYSYTF.

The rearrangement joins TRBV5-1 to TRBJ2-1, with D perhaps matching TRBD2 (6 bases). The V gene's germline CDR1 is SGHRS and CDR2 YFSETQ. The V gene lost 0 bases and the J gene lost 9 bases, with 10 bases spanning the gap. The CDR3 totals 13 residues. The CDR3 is CASSLVISGEQFF. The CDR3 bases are TGCGCCAGCAGCTTGGTTATTAGCGGTGAGCAGTTCTTC.

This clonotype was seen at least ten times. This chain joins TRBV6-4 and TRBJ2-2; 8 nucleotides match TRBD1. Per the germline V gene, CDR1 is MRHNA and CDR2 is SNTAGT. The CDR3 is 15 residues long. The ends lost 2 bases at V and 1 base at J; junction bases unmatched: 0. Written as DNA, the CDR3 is TGTGCCAGCAGTGACGGGACAGGGAACACCGGGGAGCTGTTTTTT. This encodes CASSDGTGNTGELFF.

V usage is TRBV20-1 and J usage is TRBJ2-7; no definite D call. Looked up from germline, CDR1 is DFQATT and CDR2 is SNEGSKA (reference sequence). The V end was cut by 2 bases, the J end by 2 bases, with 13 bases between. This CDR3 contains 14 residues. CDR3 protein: CSARLGGGAYEQYF. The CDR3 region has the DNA TGCAGTGCTAGACTTGGTGGCGGAGCCTACGAGCAGTACTTC.

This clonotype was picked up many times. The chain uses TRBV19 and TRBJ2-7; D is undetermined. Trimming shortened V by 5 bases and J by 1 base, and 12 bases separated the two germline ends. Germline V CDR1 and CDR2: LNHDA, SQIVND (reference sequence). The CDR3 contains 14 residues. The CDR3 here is CASSPDTGSYEQYF. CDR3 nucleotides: TGTGCCAGTAGTCCCGATACTGGTTCCTACGAGCAGTACTTC.

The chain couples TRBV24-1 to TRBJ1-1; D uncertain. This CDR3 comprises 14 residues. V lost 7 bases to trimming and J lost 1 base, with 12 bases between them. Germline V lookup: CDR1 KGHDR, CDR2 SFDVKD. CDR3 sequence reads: CATRAPGANTEAFF. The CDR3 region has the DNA TGTGCCACCAGAGCTCCGGGAGCGAACACTGAAGCTTTCTTT.

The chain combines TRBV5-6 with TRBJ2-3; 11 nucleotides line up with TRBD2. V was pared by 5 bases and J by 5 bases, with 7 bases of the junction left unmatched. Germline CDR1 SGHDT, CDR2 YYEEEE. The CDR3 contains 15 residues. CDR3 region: CASSVAGGQRDTQYF. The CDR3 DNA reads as TGTGCCAGCAGTGTAGCGGGGGGGCAGAGAGATACGCAGTATTTT. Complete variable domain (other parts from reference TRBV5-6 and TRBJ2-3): DAGVTQSPTHLIKTRGQQVTLRCSPKSGHDTVSWYQQALGQGPQFIFQYYEEEERQRGNFPDRFSGHQFPNYSSELNVNALLLGDSALYLCASSVAGGQRDTQYFGPGTRLTVL.